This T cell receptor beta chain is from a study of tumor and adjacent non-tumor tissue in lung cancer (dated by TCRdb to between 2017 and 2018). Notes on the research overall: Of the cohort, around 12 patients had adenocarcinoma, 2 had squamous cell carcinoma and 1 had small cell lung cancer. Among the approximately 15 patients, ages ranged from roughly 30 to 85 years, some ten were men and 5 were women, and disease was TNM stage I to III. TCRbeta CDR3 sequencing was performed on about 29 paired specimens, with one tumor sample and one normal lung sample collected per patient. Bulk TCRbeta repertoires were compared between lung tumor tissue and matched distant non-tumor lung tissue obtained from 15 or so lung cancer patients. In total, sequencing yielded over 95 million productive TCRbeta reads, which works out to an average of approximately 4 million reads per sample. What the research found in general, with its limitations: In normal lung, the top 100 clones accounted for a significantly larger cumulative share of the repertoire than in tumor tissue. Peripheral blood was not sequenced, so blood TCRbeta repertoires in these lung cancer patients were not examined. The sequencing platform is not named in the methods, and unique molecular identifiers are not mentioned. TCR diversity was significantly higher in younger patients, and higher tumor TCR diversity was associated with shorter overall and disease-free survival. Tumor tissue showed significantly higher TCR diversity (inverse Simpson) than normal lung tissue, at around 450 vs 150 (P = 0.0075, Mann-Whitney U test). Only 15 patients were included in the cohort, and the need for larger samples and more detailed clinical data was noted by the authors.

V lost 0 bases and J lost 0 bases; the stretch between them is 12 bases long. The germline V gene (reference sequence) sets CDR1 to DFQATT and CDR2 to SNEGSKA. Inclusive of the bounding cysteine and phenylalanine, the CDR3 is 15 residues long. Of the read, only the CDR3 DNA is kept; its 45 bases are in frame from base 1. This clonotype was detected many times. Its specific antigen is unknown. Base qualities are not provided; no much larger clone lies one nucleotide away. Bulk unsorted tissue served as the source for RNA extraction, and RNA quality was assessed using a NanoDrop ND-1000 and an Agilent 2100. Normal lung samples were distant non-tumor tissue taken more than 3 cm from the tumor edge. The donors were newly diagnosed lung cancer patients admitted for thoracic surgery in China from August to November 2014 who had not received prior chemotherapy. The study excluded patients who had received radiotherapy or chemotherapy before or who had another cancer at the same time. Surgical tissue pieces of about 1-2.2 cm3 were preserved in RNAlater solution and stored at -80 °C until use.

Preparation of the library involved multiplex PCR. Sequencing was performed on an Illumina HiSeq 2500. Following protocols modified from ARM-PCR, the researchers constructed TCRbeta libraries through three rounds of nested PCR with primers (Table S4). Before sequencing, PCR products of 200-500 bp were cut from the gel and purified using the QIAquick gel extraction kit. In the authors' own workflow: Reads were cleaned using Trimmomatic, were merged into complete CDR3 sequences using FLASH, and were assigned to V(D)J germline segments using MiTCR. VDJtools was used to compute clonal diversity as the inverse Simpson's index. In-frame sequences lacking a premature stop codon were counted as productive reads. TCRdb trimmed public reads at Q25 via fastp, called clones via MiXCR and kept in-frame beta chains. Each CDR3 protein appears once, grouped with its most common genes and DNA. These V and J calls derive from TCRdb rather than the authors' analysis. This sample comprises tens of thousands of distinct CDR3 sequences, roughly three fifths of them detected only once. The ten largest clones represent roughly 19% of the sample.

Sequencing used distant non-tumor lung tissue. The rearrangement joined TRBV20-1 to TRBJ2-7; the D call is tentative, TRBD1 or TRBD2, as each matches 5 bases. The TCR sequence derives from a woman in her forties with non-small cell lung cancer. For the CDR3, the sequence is CSARDLAGSSYEQYF. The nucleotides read TGCAGTGCTAGAGATCTGGCAGGGAGCTCCTACGAGCAGTACTTC.